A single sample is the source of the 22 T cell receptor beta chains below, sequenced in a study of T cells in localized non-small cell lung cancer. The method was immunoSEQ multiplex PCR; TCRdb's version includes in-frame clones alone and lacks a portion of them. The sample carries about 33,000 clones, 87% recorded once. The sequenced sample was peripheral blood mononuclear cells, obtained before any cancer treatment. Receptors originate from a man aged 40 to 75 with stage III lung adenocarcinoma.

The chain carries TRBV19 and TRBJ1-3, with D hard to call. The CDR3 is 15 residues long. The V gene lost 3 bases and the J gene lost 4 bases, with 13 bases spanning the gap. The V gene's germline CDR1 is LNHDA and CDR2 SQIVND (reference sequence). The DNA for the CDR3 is TGTGCCAGTAGTATGGGCAGCCAGGCCGGAAACACCATATATTTT. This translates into CASSMGSQAGNTIYF.

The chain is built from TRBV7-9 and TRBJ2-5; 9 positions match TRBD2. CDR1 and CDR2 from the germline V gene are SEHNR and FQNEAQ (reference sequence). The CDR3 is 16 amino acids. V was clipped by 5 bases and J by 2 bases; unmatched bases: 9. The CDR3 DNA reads TGTGCCAGCAGCCCTCTCCGTGGACTAGCGCAAGAGACCCAGTACTTC. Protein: CASSPLRGLAQETQYF.

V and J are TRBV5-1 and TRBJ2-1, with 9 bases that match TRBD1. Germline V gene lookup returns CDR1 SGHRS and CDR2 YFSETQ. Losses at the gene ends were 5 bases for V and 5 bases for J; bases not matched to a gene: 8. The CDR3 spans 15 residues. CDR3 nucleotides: TGCGCCAGCAGGGCTGGGACAGGGAGGAACAATGAGCAGTTCTTC. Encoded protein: CASRAGTGRNNEQFF. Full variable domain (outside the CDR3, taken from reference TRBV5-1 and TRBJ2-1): KAGVTQTPRYLIKTRGQQVTLSCSPISGHRSVSWYQQTPGQGLQFLFEYFSETQRNKGNFPGRFSGRQFSNSRSEMNVSTLELGDSALYLCASRAGTGRNNEQFFGPGTRLTVL.

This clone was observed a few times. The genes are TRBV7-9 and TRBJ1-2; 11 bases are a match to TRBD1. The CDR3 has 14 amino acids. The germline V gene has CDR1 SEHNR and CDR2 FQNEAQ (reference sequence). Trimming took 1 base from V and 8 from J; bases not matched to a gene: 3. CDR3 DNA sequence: TGTGCCAGCAGCTTAGAGGGGACAGGGGGAGGCTACACCTTC. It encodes CASSLEGTGGGYTF.

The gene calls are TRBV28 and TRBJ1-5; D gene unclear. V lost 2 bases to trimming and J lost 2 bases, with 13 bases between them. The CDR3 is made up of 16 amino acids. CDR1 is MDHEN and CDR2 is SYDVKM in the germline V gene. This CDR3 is CASSLPPAWGNQPQHF. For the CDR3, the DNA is TGTGCCAGCAGTTTACCCCCAGCTTGGGGCAATCAGCCCCAGCATTTT.

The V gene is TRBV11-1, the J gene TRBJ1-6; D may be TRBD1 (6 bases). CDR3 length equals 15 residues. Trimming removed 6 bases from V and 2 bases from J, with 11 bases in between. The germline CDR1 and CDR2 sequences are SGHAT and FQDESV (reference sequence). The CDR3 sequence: CASRQGGTYNSPLHF. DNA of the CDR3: TGTGCCAGCAGACAGGGAGGGACCTATAATTCACCCCTCCACTTT.

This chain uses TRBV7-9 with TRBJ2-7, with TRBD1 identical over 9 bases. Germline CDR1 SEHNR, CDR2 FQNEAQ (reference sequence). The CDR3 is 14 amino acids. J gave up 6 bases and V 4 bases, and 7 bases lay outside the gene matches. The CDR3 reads CASSSPGQGSEQYF. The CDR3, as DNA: TGTGCCAGCAGCTCGCCGGGACAGGGTTCCGAGCAGTACTTC.

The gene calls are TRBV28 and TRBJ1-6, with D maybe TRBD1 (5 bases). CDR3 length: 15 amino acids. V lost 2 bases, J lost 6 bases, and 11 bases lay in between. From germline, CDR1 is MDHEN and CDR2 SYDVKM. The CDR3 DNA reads TGTGCCAGCAGTTTAGTGGGGGTGTTTAATTCACCCCTCCACTTT. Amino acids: CASSLVGVFNSPLHF.

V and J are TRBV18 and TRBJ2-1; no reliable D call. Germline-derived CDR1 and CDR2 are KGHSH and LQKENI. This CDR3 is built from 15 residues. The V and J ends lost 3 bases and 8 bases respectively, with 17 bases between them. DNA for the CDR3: TGTGCCAGCTCACCCGAGGCGATTCGGACCCATGAGCAGTTCTTC. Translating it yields CASSPEAIRTHEQFF.

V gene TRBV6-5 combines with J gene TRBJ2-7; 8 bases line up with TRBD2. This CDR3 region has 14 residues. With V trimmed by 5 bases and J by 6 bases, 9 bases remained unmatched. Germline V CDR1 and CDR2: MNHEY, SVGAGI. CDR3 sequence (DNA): TGTGCCAGCAGTACGGGAGGGCGAGGGATCGAGCAGTACTTC. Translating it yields CASSTGGRGIEQYF.

The CDR3 sequence: CASSSGVRRGGGNEQFF. The CDR3, as DNA: TGTGCCAGCAGCTCGGGCGTACGGCGGGGGGGCGGGAATGAGCAGTTCTTC. The chain links TRBV7-6 to TRBJ2-1, with 9 nucleotides matching TRBD2. The CDR3 contains 17 residues. The germline V gene has CDR1 SGHVS and CDR2 FNYEAQ. The V and J ends lost 4 bases and 7 bases, in that order; junction bases with no gene match: 14.

CDR3 DNA: TGTGCCAGCAGCGCGACTAGCGGAACCTACAATGAGCAGTTCTTC. It is translated as CASSATSGTYNEQFF. The chain couples TRBV9 to TRBJ2-1, with TRBD2 matching 9 bases. In germline, CDR1 is SGDLS, CDR2 YYNGEE. The CDR3 extends over 15 amino acids. V shed 3 bases and J 2 bases; nucleotides not matched to a gene: 3.

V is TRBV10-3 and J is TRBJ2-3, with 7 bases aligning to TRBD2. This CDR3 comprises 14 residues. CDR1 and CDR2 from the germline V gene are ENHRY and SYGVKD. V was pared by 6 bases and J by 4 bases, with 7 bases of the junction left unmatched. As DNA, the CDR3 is TGTGCCATCAGCCGGGACTACGGGCCAGATACGCAGTATTTT. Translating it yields CAISRDYGPDTQYF.

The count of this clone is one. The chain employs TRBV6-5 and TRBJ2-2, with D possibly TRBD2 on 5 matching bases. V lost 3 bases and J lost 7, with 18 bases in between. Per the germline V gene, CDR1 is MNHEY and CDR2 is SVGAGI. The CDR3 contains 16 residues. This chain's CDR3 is CASSYDHRVEVGELFF. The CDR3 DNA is TGTGCCAGCAGTTATGATCATAGGGTGGAGGTCGGGGAGCTGTTTTTT.

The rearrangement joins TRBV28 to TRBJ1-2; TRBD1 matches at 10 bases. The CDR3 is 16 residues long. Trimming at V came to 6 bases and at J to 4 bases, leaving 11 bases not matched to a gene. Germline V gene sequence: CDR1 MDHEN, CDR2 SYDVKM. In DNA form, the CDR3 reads TGTGCCAGCAGCTCCGCAGGGACAGGGGAGGGCTATGGCTACACCTTC. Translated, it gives CASSSAGTGEGYGYTF.

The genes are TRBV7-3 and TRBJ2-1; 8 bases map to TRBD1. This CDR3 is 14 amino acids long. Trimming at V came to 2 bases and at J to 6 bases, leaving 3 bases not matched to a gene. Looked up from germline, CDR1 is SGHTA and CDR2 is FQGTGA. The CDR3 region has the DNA TGTGCCAGCAGCTTAGGACAGGGTCCCAATGAGCAGTTCTTC. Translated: CASSLGQGPNEQFF.

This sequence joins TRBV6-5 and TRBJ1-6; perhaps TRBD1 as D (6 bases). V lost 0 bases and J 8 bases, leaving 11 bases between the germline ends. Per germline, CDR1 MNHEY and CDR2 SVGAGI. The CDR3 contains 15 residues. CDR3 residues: CASSYSGRGDSPLHF. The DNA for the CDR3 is TGTGCCAGCAGTTACTCGGGCAGGGGTGATTCACCCCTCCACTTT.

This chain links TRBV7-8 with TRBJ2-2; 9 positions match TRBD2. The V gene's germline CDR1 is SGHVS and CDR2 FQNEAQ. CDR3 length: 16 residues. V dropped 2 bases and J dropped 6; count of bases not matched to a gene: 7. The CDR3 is CASSLLGTSMAGELFF. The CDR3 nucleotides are TGTGCCAGCAGCTTACTGGGGACTAGCATGGCCGGGGAGCTGTTTTTT. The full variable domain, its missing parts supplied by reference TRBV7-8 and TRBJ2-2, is GAGVSQSPRYKVAKRGQDVALRCDPISGHVSLFWYQQALGQGPEFLTYFQNEAQLDKSGLPSDRFFAERPEGSVSTLKIQRTQQEDSAVYLCASSLLGTSMAGELFFGEGSRLTVL.

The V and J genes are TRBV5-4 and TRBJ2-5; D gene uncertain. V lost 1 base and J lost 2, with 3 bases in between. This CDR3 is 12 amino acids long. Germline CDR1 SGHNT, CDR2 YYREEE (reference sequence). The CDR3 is CASSLKQETQYF. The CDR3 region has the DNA TGTGCCAGCAGCTTGAAACAAGAGACCCAGTACTTC.

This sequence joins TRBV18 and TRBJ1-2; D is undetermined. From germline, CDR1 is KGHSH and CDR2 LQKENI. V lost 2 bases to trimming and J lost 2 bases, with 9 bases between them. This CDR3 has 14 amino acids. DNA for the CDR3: TGTGCCAGCTCACCAACGGATCCGAACTATGGCTACACCTTC. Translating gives CASSPTDPNYGYTF.

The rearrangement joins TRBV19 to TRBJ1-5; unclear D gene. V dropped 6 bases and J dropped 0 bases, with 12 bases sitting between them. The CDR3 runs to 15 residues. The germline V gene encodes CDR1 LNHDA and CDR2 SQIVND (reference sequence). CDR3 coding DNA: TGTGCCAGTAGAACGGCCCATAATAGCAATCAGCCCCAGCATTTT. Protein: CASRTAHNSNQPQHF.

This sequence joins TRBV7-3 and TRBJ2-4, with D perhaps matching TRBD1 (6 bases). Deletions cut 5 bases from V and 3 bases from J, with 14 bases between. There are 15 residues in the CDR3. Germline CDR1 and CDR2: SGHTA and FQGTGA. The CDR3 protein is CASSLTGKLKNIQYF. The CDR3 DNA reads TGTGCCAGCAGCCTCACAGGGAAACTCAAAAACATTCAGTACTTC. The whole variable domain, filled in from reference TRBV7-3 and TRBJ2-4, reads GAGVSQTPSNKVTEKGKYVELRCDPISGHTALYWYRQSLGQGPEFLIYFQGTGAADDSGLPNDRFFAVRPEGSVSTLKIQRTERGDSAVYLCASSLTGKLKNIQYFGAGTRLSVL.